This TCR beta chain was identified during a study of cytomegalovirus exposure and HLA in healthy donors. The CDR3 spans 14 residues. Trimming pared 5 bases from V and 7 bases from J, leaving 14 bases between. From germline, CDR1 is SGHVS and CDR2 FQNEAQ. The PCR used 60 Vbeta and 13 Jbeta primers. Sequenced by immunoSEQ multiplex PCR; TCRdb stores in-frame clones only, minus some. The repertoire holds fewer than 200,000 clones, with roughly 80% as singletons. This TCR was sampled from a woman aged 18-30 years in good health and CMV-seronegative. Specimen: PBMCs. The V and J genes are TRBV7-8 and TRBJ2-2; D might be TRBD2 (5 bases). CDR3 DNA sequence: TGTGCCAGCAGCCGAGGAGAGGGTGGCGGGGAGCTGTTTTTT. This gives the protein CASSRGEGGGELFF.